The 7 T cell receptor beta chains given below trace back to one sample, sequenced in a study of memory CD4+ T cells and cytomegalovirus serostatus. Single viable CD3+CD4+CD8-CD45RO+ cells were sorted as the memory CD4+ T cells. Generated by immunoSEQ multiplex PCR, the TCRdb table keeps only in-frame clones and is missing some. The repertoire has about 92,000 clones, about four fifths of them found once; the top ten carry around 3.6%. Sequencing was carried out using memory CD4+ T cells from blood. The receptors were gathered from an adult in good health and CMV-seropositive.

The rearrangement links TRBV7-6 to TRBJ2-2; 10 nucleotides line up with TRBD1. The CDR3 spans 16 residues. Per germline, CDR1 SGHVS and CDR2 FNYEAQ. With 5 bases clipped from V and 5 bases from J, the junction kept 8 bases outside the gene matches. The CDR3 sequence is CASSPRTGQGTGELFF. The CDR3 DNA sequence: TGTGCCAGCAGCCCCCGCACGGGACAGGGGACCGGGGAGCTGTTTTTT.

In this sample, this clone turned up a few times. The V gene is TRBV28, the J gene TRBJ2-7; either TRBD1 or TRBD2 may supply D (5 bases each). CDR1 and CDR2 from the germline V gene are MDHEN and SYDVKM. This CDR3 has 15 amino acids. V was pared by 5 bases and J by 4 bases, with 18 bases between. This chain's CDR3 is CASSGGGTSRYEQYF. The CDR3 nucleotides are TGTGCCAGCAGTGGGGGTGGCACCAGCCGTTACGAGCAGTACTTC.

The DNA for the CDR3 is TGTGCCAGCAAAGGATTCCAGGGGGATCAGCCCCAGCATTTT. This encodes CASKGFQGDQPQHF. V is TRBV2 and J is TRBJ1-5, with 7 bases aligning to TRBD1. CDR3 length: 14 residues. The germline gives CDR1 SNHLY, CDR2 FYNNEI. V lost 7 bases to trimming and J lost 5 bases; unmatched junction nucleotides: 8.

This sequence joins TRBV6-5 and TRBJ2-7; the D call may be TRBD1 or TRBD2 (5 bases each). The CDR3 spans 13 residues. CDR1 MNHEY and CDR2 SVGAGI come from the germline V gene. The V end was cut by 11 bases, the J end by 3 bases, with 17 bases between. CDR3 DNA: TGTGCCTCCAGCAGGGACGGAGACTACGAGCAGTACTTC. Its protein product is CASSRDGDYEQYF.

The gene calls are TRBV6-4 and TRBJ2-1; TRBD2 matches at 7 bases. Trimming at V came to 7 bases and at J to 3 bases, leaving 15 bases not matched to a gene. The CDR3 length is 17 residues. The V gene's germline CDR1 is MRHNA and CDR2 SNTAGT. The CDR3 spells CASTRKGAGLYYNEQFF. The CDR3 coding sequence is TGTGCCAGCACCCGAAAAGGAGCGGGACTGTACTACAATGAGCAGTTCTTC.

The J gene is TRBJ2-1, the V gene TRBV6-5; 8 bases agree with TRBD2. The CDR3 covers 15 residues. Germline CDR1 reads MNHEY; CDR2 reads SVGAGI. V was clipped by 2 bases and J by 6 bases; unmatched bases: 6. CDR3 residues: CASSYELAALNEQFF. DNA for the CDR3: TGTGCCAGCAGTTACGAACTAGCGGCCCTCAATGAGCAGTTCTTC.

This chain links TRBV2 with TRBJ2-3; possible D gene TRBD2, 7 bases. The ends were cut back, 0 bases at V and 7 bases at J, with 26 bases in the middle. This CDR3 has 19 residues. The germline V gene encodes CDR1 SNHLY and CDR2 FYNNEI. The CDR3 sequence: CASSEAPYAWEGVLYTQYF. CDR3 DNA: TGTGCCAGCAGTGAAGCCCCCTACGCGTGGGAGGGGGTATTGTATACGCAGTATTTT.